The 16 T cell receptor beta chains presented below share a single source sample, sequenced in a study of T-cell reconstitution after alpha-beta-depleted transplantation in children. Construction of the TCRbeta library involved unique molecular identifiers. In TCRdb, the PCR reads were re-called with MiXCR into one record per CDR3 protein. The data show 250,000 to 300,000 distinct CDR3 sequences, roughly 8.2% seen once. These TCRs are of unknown antigen specificity. Findings and caveats of the study: Counts and diversity of T cells one year after transplant came mostly from newly produced T cells.

Sequenced here: peripheral blood, sampled 360 days after TCRalphabeta/CD19-depleted stem cell transplant. These receptor sequences come from a female patient between 2 and 15 years old who had a stem cell transplant for Fanconi anemia, so the T cells may come from the graft donor.

This clonotype was recorded at least ten times. The chain joins TRBV20-1 to TRBJ1-6; D perhaps matches TRBD1 (6 bases). V dropped 2 bases and J dropped 8 bases, with 7 bases sitting between them. Germline lookup yields CDR1 DFQATT and CDR2 SNEGSKA (reference sequence). CDR3 size: 12 residues. The chain's CDR3 is CSARSGDSPLHF. CDR3 bases: TGCAGTGCTAGATCAGGGGATTCACCCCTCCACTTT.

This chain connects TRBV2 to TRBJ2-3, with D hard to call. The CDR3 covers 16 residues. Germline loops: CDR1 SNHLY, CDR2 FYNNEI. Trimming took 8 bases from V and 2 from J, leaving 20 bases between them. Written as DNA, the CDR3 is TGTGCCAGCCAACCCATGTTGGTGTCCTACACAGATACGCAGTATTTT. This translates into CASQPMLVSYTDTQYF.

This rearrangement joins TRBV4-3 to TRBJ1-2; 7 bases align to TRBD1. J was trimmed by 3 bases and V by 2 bases; bases with no gene match: 9. The CDR3 is 16 residues long. Germline CDR1 reads LGHNA; CDR2 reads YSLEER. CDR3 nucleotides: TGCGCCAGCAGCCAAAGGACAGGATCCTTTGACTATGGCTACACCTTC. Encoded protein: CASSQRTGSFDYGYTF.

This clonotype was seen at least ten times. V gene TRBV29-1 combines with J gene TRBJ2-7; TRBD2 is a possible D gene (6 bases). Germline CDR1 is SQVTM and CDR2 is ANQGSEA. Trimming removed 7 bases at V and 6 bases at J, with 13 bases between. The CDR3 totals 11 residues. The CDR3 reads CSGGGYSEQYF. CDR3 sequence (DNA): TGCAGCGGGGGAGGTTATAGCGAGCAGTACTTC.

This chain uses TRBV5-1 with TRBJ1-1; D perhaps matches TRBD1 (5 bases). The CDR3 has 13 amino acids. The germline V gene encodes CDR1 SGHRS and CDR2 YFSETQ. The V gene lost 5 bases and the J gene lost 5 bases, with 13 bases spanning the gap. The CDR3 loop is CASRWDWVTEAFF. DNA for the CDR3: TGCGCCAGCAGATGGGACTGGGTAACTGAAGCTTTCTTT.

The chain joins TRBV9 to TRBJ1-1, with 8 bases aligning to TRBD1. Per germline, CDR1 SGDLS and CDR2 YYNGEE. The length of the CDR3 is 17 residues. Trimming removed 3 bases from V and 2 bases from J; junction bases left unmatched: 12. The CDR3 sequence is CASSAYRGGRFNTEAFF. The CDR3 region has the DNA TGTGCCAGCAGCGCGTACAGGGGGGGGAGATTCAACACTGAAGCTTTCTTT. Variable domain in full (rest from reference TRBV9 and TRBJ1-1): DSGVTQTPKHLITATGQRVTLRCSPRSGDLSVYWYQQSLDQGLQFLIQYYNGEERAKGNILERFSAQQFPDLHSELNLSSLELGDSALYFCASSAYRGGRFNTEAFFGQGTRLTVV.

This clonotype has a handful of counts. V is TRBV6-1 and J is TRBJ1-1; 8 bases map to TRBD1. Germline CDR1 MNHNS, CDR2 SASEGT. CDR3 size: 15 residues. Trimming removed 7 bases from V and 3 bases from J; junction bases left unmatched: 10. DNA of the CDR3: TGTGCCAGCAAACTCCTCGGGACAGGTCACACTGAAGCTTTCTTT. This codes for CASKLLGTGHTEAFF.

This clonotype was counted ten times or more. The chain recombines TRBV20-1 with TRBJ1-6, with a weak D call TRBD1 (5 bases). The germline CDR1 and CDR2 sequences are DFQATT and SNEGSKA (reference sequence). Trimming left V 6 bases short and J 0 bases short, with 12 bases between. This CDR3 contains 15 residues. The CDR3 DNA sequence: TGCAGTGCCCCAGGGCTAAGCTCCTATAATTCACCCCTCCACTTT. It specifies CSAPGLSSYNSPLHF.

In this sample, this clonotype turned up many times. This rearrangement joins TRBV10-3 to TRBJ2-7, with TRBD1 matching over 7 bases. The V gene's germline CDR1 is ENHRY and CDR2 SYGVKD. Trimming at V came to 10 bases and at J to 5 bases, leaving 11 bases not matched to a gene. There are 13 residues in the CDR3. The CDR3 sequence is CATRLGQSNEQYF. The CDR3 DNA reads as TGTGCCACCCGACTGGGACAGTCGAACGAGCAGTACTTC.

CDR3 coding DNA: TGTGCCAGCATCCCGATAAAGACAGGGGGCAACTATGGCTACACCTTC. This encodes CASIPIKTGGNYGYTF. V and J are TRBV5-6 and TRBJ1-2, with 10 bases fitting TRBD1. Germline V lookup: CDR1 SGHDT, CDR2 YYEEEE. The CDR3 is made up of 16 amino acids. V shed 6 bases, J shed 2 bases, and the junction held 10 bases outside the gene matches.

For this clonotype: This may come from a read error, since a much larger clone is one base off. This chain links TRBV7-8 with TRBJ2-7; perhaps D is TRBD1 or TRBD2 (5 bases each). This CDR3 spans 12 amino acids. In germline, CDR1 is SGHVS, CDR2 FQNEAQ. DNA of the CDR3: TGTGTCAGCAGCGCGAGGGGTGGGGAGCAGTACGTC. Translated, it gives CVSSARGGEQYV.

This clonotype was counted many times. V and J are TRBV12-3 or TRBV12-4 and TRBJ2-7; 10 bases agree with TRBD2. V lost 6 bases and J lost 4; bases outside the gene matches: 6. This CDR3 contains 14 residues. The CDR3 loop is CASSSTSGVYEQYF. The DNA of the CDR3 is TGTGCCAGCAGCTCTACTAGCGGGGTTTACGAGCAGTACTTC.

This clonotype showed up many times. The chain is built from TRBV20-1 and TRBJ2-3, with D perhaps matching TRBD2 (5 bases). The V end was cut by 5 bases, the J end by 6 bases, with 18 bases between. The germline V gene has CDR1 DFQATT and CDR2 SNEGSKA (reference sequence). The CDR3 runs 14 residues. In nucleotides, the CDR3 is TGCAGTGCTTGTCCTCTCCATACGGGGGATACGCAGTATTTT. As protein: CSACPLHTGDTQYF.

V and J are TRBV20-1 and TRBJ2-4, with D perhaps matching TRBD2 (7 bases). Germline V gene sequence: CDR1 DFQATT, CDR2 SNEGSKA (reference sequence). The V and J ends lost 6 bases and 3 bases respectively, with 21 bases between them. The CDR3 loop spans 16 amino acids. The CDR3 sequence is CSALNLRGALKNIQYF. In DNA form, the CDR3 reads TGCAGTGCCCTCAACTTACGGGGGGCCCTCAAAAACATTCAGTACTTC.

This clonotype was detected only a few times. The chain is built from TRBV20-1 and TRBJ1-6; tentatively, D is TRBD1 (6 bases). Trimming took off 2 bases at V and 9 bases at J, with 20 bases between the two ends. From germline, CDR1 is DFQATT and CDR2 SNEGSKA (reference sequence). The CDR3 is 16 residues long. The CDR3 DNA sequence: TGCAGTGCTAGAACCAACCGGGACAATGTATTTTCACCCCTCCACTTT. Amino acid sequence: CSARTNRDNVFSPLHF.

The chain joins TRBV27 to TRBJ2-1, with D possibly matching TRBD2 (6 bases). The germline V gene has CDR1 MNHEY and CDR2 SMNVEV (reference sequence). V lost 5 bases to trimming and J lost 7 bases, with 15 bases between them. The CDR3 has 14 amino acids. The CDR3 protein is CASSPPGVPNEQFF. CDR3 DNA sequence: TGTGCCAGCAGTCCCCCGGGGGTCCCTAATGAGCAGTTCTTC.